The 17 T cell receptor beta chains below come from one sample, sequenced in a study of cytomegalovirus exposure and HLA in healthy donors. PCR primers comprised 60 Vbeta and 13 Jbeta primers. Method: immunoSEQ multiplex PCR; TCRdb's copy keeps in-frame clones and lacks some. The sample totals 100,000 to 150,000 clones. Sequenced sample: PBMCs. The receptors shown here come from a man aged 18-30 years in good health and CMV-seronegative.

The gene calls are TRBV5-1 and TRBJ2-3, with 7 nucleotides matching TRBD1. CDR3 size: 15 residues. With 4 bases clipped from V and 0 bases from J, the junction kept 5 bases outside the gene matches. Germline V lookup: CDR1 SGHRS, CDR2 YFSETQ. The CDR3 sequence: CASSPGTASTDTQYF. CDR3 DNA: TGCGCCAGCAGCCCGGGGACAGCCAGCACAGATACGCAGTATTTT.

The chain couples TRBV6-1 to TRBJ1-1, with D maybe TRBD1 (5 bases). The germline V gene has CDR1 MNHNS and CDR2 SASEGT. Trimming took 6 bases from V and 0 from J, leaving 11 bases between them. This CDR3 has 14 amino acids. The CDR3 bases are TGTGCCAGCAGCATACAGGTGGTGAACACTGAAGCTTTCTTT. It specifies CASSIQVVNTEAFF.

J is TRBJ2-3 and V is TRBV7-3, with 8 nucleotides matching TRBD2. The germline CDR1 and CDR2 sequences are SGHTA and FQGTGA. The CDR3 contains 17 residues. After removal of 3 bases from V and 4 bases from J, the junction contained 12 bases not matched to a gene. CDR3 DNA: TGTGCCAGCAGCTTCCACGGGGGGGCTGGAGGATCAGATACGCAGTATTTT. Its protein product is CASSFHGGAGGSDTQYF.

The V gene is TRBV7-9, the J gene TRBJ1-1; D call uncertain. V lost 11 bases and J lost 5, with 3 bases in between. This CDR3 has 8 amino acids. The germline CDR1 and CDR2 sequences are SEHNR and FQNEAQ (reference sequence). As DNA, the CDR3 is TGTGCCTCAACTGAAGCTTTCTTT. Translated, it gives CASTEAFF.

The chain links TRBV4-3 to TRBJ2-3; D is uncertain. This CDR3 has 16 residues. In germline, CDR1 is LGHNA, CDR2 YSLEER. V was trimmed by 0 bases and J by 4 bases, leaving 14 bases between them. CDR3 sequence: CASSQDRWAQADTQYF. The CDR3 nucleotides read TGCGCCAGCAGCCAAGATCGGTGGGCGCAAGCAGATACGCAGTATTTT.

This chain connects TRBV5-1 to TRBJ1-4; tentative D call: TRBD1 (5 bases). V lost 4 bases to trimming and J lost 5 bases, with 15 bases between them. This CDR3 is 15 amino acids long. Germline CDR1 and CDR2: SGHRS and YFSETQ. The CDR3 sequence is CASSLRGVQNEKLFF. CDR3 in DNA: TGCGCCAGCAGCCTAAGGGGTGTGCAAAATGAAAAACTGTTTTTT.

This sequence joins TRBV10-3 and TRBJ2-7, with TRBD2 matching 12 bases. V gave up 0 bases and J gave up 6 bases; unmatched junction bases: 3. The CDR3 extends over 15 amino acids. The germline CDR1 and CDR2 sequences are ENHRY and SYGVKD. CDR3 in amino acids: CAISESRLAGAEQYF. For the CDR3, the DNA is TGTGCCATCAGTGAGTCGAGACTAGCGGGAGCCGAGCAGTACTTC.

The chain has TRBV5-6 and TRBJ2-7; maybe TRBD1 (6 bases). This CDR3 comprises 14 residues. Germline-derived CDR1 and CDR2 are SGHDT and YYEEEE. The V and J ends lost 0 bases and 0 bases respectively, with 7 bases between them. The CDR3 spells CASSLVQGSYEQYF. In DNA form, the CDR3 reads TGTGCCAGCAGCTTGGTACAGGGCTCCTACGAGCAGTACTTC.

The gene calls are TRBV5-1 and TRBJ2-2; the D is unclear. Trimming took off 4 bases at V and 6 bases at J, with 16 bases between the two ends. The V gene's germline CDR1 is SGHRS and CDR2 YFSETQ. The CDR3 sequence is 15 residues long. The CDR3 here is CASSLSPLSAGELFF. The CDR3 DNA is TGCGCCAGCAGCCTAAGTCCCTTGTCGGCCGGGGAGCTGTTTTTT.

The rearrangement links TRBV5-4 to TRBJ2-5; TRBD2 aligns across 12 bases. This CDR3 region has 17 residues. Trimming removed 4 bases from V and 7 bases from J; junction bases left unmatched: 14. Germline values: CDR1 SGHNT, CDR2 YYREEE (reference sequence). This CDR3 is CASSPQTSGSGKGTQYF. DNA of the CDR3: TGTGCCAGCAGCCCTCAGACTAGCGGGAGTGGTAAGGGGACCCAGTACTTC. The full variable domain, completed using reference TRBV5-4 and TRBJ2-5, is ETGVTQSPTHLIKTRGQQVTLRCSSQSGHNTVSWYQQALGQGPQFIFQYYREEENGRGNFPPRFSGLQFPNYSSELNVNALELDDSALYLCASSPQTSGSGKGTQYFGPGTRLLVL.

On this clone itself: Other DNA sequences in this specimen translate into the identical CDR3. The CDR3 region has the DNA TGTGCCAGCAGTCGACAGGGGGCGAATGGCAATCAGCCCCAGCATTTT. Translated: CASSRQGANGNQPQHF. The gene calls are TRBV7-9 and TRBJ1-5, with 10 nucleotides matching TRBD1. The germline V gene has CDR1 SEHNR and CDR2 FQNEAQ (reference sequence). This CDR3 comprises 16 residues. The trim removed 6 bases at V and 2 bases at J, leaving 7 bases unmatched.

This chain uses TRBV5-1 with TRBJ2-3; 7 bases agree with TRBD2. Germline assignment: CDR1 SGHRS and CDR2 YFSETQ. This CDR3 has 15 residues. J was trimmed by 5 bases and V by 0 bases; bases with no gene match: 6. CDR3 in DNA: TGCGCCAGCAGCTTGGCGCGGGGGATAGGAGATACGCAGTATTTT. Amino acid sequence: CASSLARGIGDTQYF.

The V and J genes are TRBV27 and TRBJ2-7; 7 bases agree with TRBD2. J was trimmed by 7 bases and V by 8 bases; bases with no gene match: 14. Germline loops: CDR1 MNHEY, CDR2 SMNVEV (reference sequence). The CDR3 length is 14 residues. The chain's CDR3 is CASRTLSREVEQYF. In DNA, the CDR3 is TGTGCCAGCCGTACCCTTTCCCGGGAGGTGGAGCAGTACTTC.

The rearrangement uses TRBV5-1 and TRBJ2-7; 10 nucleotides align to TRBD2. The germline gives CDR1 SGHRS, CDR2 YFSETQ. The V and J ends lost 4 bases and 1 base, in that order; junction bases with no gene match: 5. The CDR3 consists of 15 residues. This CDR3 is CASSLRTSGSYEQYF. The CDR3 DNA reads TGCGCCAGCAGCCTTCGGACTAGCGGTTCCTACGAGCAGTACTTC. The full variable domain, its missing parts supplied by reference TRBV5-1 and TRBJ2-7, is KAGVTQTPRYLIKTRGQQVTLSCSPISGHRSVSWYQQTPGQGLQFLFEYFSETQRNKGNFPGRFSGRQFSNSRSEMNVSTLELGDSALYLCASSLRTSGSYEQYFGPGTRLTVT.

This chain uses TRBV18 with TRBJ2-7; TRBD2 matches at 11 bases. The germline V gene encodes CDR1 KGHSH and CDR2 LQKENI. The trim removed 6 bases at V and 0 bases at J, leaving 4 bases unmatched. This CDR3 region has 15 residues. The DNA for the CDR3 is TGTGCCAGCTCTCTAGCGGGGGGAAGCTCCTACGAGCAGTACTTC. This sequence encodes CASSLAGGSSYEQYF. The variable domain in full, with the rest retrieved from reference TRBV18 and TRBJ2-7, is NAGVMQNPRHLVRRRGQEARLRCSPMKGHSHVYWYRQLPEEGLKFMVYLQKENIIDESGMPKERFSAEFPKEGPSILRIQQVVRGDSAAYFCASSLAGGSSYEQYFGPGTRLTVT.

The chain is built from TRBV11-1 and TRBJ1-3; D is perhaps TRBD1 (6 bases). V was clipped by 4 bases and J by 0 bases, with 10 bases between them. This CDR3 has 15 residues. In germline, CDR1 is SGHAT, CDR2 FQDESV (reference sequence). DNA for the CDR3: TGTGCCAGCAGCTCGACAGGAAACTCTGGAAACACCATATATTTT. As protein: CASSSTGNSGNTIYF.

The chain links TRBV6-1 to TRBJ1-1, with unresolved D. CDR3 length: 14 residues. Germline V gene data show CDR1 as MNHNS and CDR2 as SASEGT. V dropped 3 bases and J dropped 0 bases, with 8 bases sitting between them. CDR3 sequence: CASSEGSMNTEAFF. The CDR3 DNA sequence: TGTGCCAGCAGTGAGGGGAGCATGAACACTGAAGCTTTCTTT.